The 2 T cell receptor beta chains in this list originate from one sample, sequenced in a study of OX40 agonist ivuxolimab in advanced cancers. The table came from immunoSEQ multiplex PCR; TCRdb's copy has only in-frame clones and leaves some out. The table shows under 85,000 clones, with around 80% occurring only once. Sequenced material: CD4+ or CD8+ T cells sorted from blood, taken in a trial of the OX40 agonist ivuxolimab. These receptors all come from an adult with an advanced solid tumor such as melanoma, head and neck, liver or kidney cancer.

V and J are TRBV4-1 and TRBJ2-6; D unresolved. CDR3 length: 15 residues. Between the trimmed V and J ends, which lost 1 base and 0 bases, there was a span of 4 bases. Per the germline V gene, CDR1 is MGHRA and CDR2 is YSYEKL. CDR3 bases: TGCGCCAGCAGCCAAGGTTCCTCTGGGGCCAACGTCCTGACTTTC. This sequence encodes CASSQGSSGANVLTF.

Only one count was recorded for this clone. The chain joins TRBV6-1 to TRBJ2-1; 9 nucleotides agree with TRBD1. The J segment lost 5 bases and the V segment lost 2 bases, leaving 4 bases of the junction unmatched. Germline-derived CDR1 and CDR2 are MNHNS and SASEGT. The CDR3 sequence is 15 residues long. The CDR3 DNA reads TGTGCCAGCAGTGAACACAGGGGGCTCGACAATGAGCAGTTCTTC. It is translated as CASSEHRGLDNEQFF.